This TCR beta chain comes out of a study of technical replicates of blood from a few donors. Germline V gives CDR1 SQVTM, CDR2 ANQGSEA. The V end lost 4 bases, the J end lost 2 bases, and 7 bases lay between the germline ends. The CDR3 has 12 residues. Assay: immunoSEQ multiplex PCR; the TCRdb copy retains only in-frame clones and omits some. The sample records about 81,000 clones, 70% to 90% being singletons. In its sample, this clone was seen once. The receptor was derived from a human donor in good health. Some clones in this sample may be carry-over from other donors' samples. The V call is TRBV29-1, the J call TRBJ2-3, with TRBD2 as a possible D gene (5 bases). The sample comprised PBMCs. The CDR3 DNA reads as TGCAGCGTTGTGGAGGACACAGATACGCAGTATTTT. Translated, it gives CSVVEDTDTQYF.